This TCR beta chain comes out of a study of blood T cell repertoires in COVID-19. Overall study: T cells, B-cell-depleted T cells, or PBMCs provided the cDNA or gDNA that served as material.

V was clipped by 3 bases and J by 10 bases; unmatched bases: 3. CDR3 length: 12 residues. In regard to this clone: The same CDR3 can be traced to other DNA sequences in this sample.

Profiling relied on immunoSEQ multiplex PCR, and the TCRdb table lists in-frame clones only, not all of them. The sample carries 300,000 to 400,000 clones, more than 85% recorded once. All enrollees were roughly 18 to 90 years old and from about 25 US areas. The sequence came from a woman in her 30s who had recovered from COVID-19. Sequenced: PBMCs or T cells enriched from blood (not recorded which). The rearrangement links TRBV12-3 or TRBV12-4 to TRBJ2-1, with TRBD2 matching 7 bases. The CDR3 region is CASSLGGDEQFF. In DNA, the CDR3 is TGTGCCAGCAGTTTGGGGGGGGACGAGCAGTTCTTC.